These 28 T cell receptor beta chains were all obtained from the same sample, sequenced in a study of blood T cell repertoires in COVID-19. Profiling relied on immunoSEQ multiplex PCR, and the TCRdb table lists in-frame clones only, not all of them. The sample yields over 300,000 clones, roughly 90% seen once. Sequencing was performed on peripheral blood. The receptors were gathered from a middle-aged man with acute or convalescent COVID-19.

The chain joins TRBV3-1 (or the pseudogene TRBV3-2) to TRBJ2-6; D is unclear. This CDR3 region has 15 residues. Germline V gives CDR1 LGHDT, CDR2 YNNKEL (reference sequence). Trimming took off 3 bases at V and 4 bases at J, with 10 bases between the two ends. Here the CDR3 reads CASSQYMAGANVLTF. The CDR3 DNA reads TGTGCCAGCAGCCAGTACATGGCCGGGGCCAACGTCCTGACTTTC.

The chain joins TRBV7-9 to TRBJ2-2; D remains unclear. The CDR3 is made up of 13 amino acids. The V end lost 1 base, the J end lost 6 bases, and 6 bases lay between the germline ends. CDR1 is SEHNR and CDR2 is FQNEAQ in the germline V gene (reference sequence). The CDR3 nucleotides are TGTGCCAGCAGCTTAGGAGTGTCCGGGGAGCTGTTTTTT. This gives the protein CASSLGVSGELFF.

The CDR3, as DNA: TGTGCCAGCAGCCTACTACGGACACTCGCCGCCAGATACAATGAGCAGTTCTTC. Encoded protein: CASSLLRTLAARYNEQFF. The chain carries TRBV7-9 and TRBJ2-1, with D maybe TRBD1 (5 bases). CDR3 length: 18 amino acids. Germline CDR1 SEHNR, CDR2 FQNEAQ (reference sequence). The V gene lost 5 bases and the J gene lost 4 bases, with 24 bases spanning the gap.

This clone was found once. The chain joins TRBV5-1 to TRBJ1-5, with D unresolved. There are 15 residues in the CDR3. Germline CDR1 reads SGHRS; CDR2 reads YFSETQ. V dropped 0 bases and J dropped 7 bases, with 14 bases sitting between them. CDR3 region: CASSLGTLLGQPQHF. CDR3 bases: TGCGCCAGCAGCTTGGGAACTCTCCTCGGGCAGCCCCAGCATTTT.

In its sample, this clone was seen a few times. This sequence joins TRBV7-2 and TRBJ1-2; a weak D match, TRBD1 (6 bases). This CDR3 region has 12 residues. Germline CDR1 is SGHTA and CDR2 is FQGNSA. The ends were cut back, 2 bases at V and 8 bases at J, with 9 bases in the middle. CDR3 coding DNA: TGTGCCAGCAGCTTATATACAGGGGGCTACACCTTC. Protein sequence: CASSLYTGGYTF.

About this clone: Additional DNA sequences in this sample encode the identical CDR3. This sequence joins TRBV27 and TRBJ2-7; the match to TRBD1 covers 9 bases. The germline gives CDR1 MNHEY, CDR2 SMNVEV (reference sequence). The CDR3 is 15 residues long. J gave up 3 bases and V 5 bases, and 8 bases lay outside the gene matches. The CDR3 DNA follows: TGTGCCAGCAGTACTCCGGGACAGGGTGTCTACGAGCAGTACTTC. This codes for CASSTPGQGVYEQYF.

V gene TRBV28 combines with J gene TRBJ2-1; 10 nucleotides align to TRBD2. Germline loops: CDR1 MDHEN, CDR2 SYDVKM. The CDR3 spans 17 residues. V lost 3 bases, J lost 7 bases, and 12 bases stayed unmatched. The CDR3 here is CASSLGGASGRSNEQFF. For the CDR3, the DNA is TGTGCCAGCAGTTTGGGTGGGGCTAGCGGGAGATCTAATGAGCAGTTCTTC.

The CDR3 here is CASSYWTEGSTDTQYF. DNA for the CDR3: TGTGCCAGCAGTTATTGGACCGAGGGAAGCACAGATACGCAGTATTTT. The chain recombines TRBV6-2 or TRBV6-3 with TRBJ2-3; possible D gene TRBD2, 5 bases. CDR1 is MNHEY, CDR2 SVGEGT, per germline. Trimming pared 3 bases from V and 0 bases from J, leaving 13 bases between. This CDR3 is 16 amino acids long.

This clone appeared a single time. V gene TRBV5-4 combines with J gene TRBJ2-2, with D tentatively TRBD2 (7 bases). V lost 2 bases to trimming and J lost 7 bases, with 18 bases between them. CDR3 length equals 16 residues. Germline CDR1 and CDR2: SGHNT and YYREEE (reference sequence). The CDR3 sequence: CASSFDRGASRGELFF. CDR3 nucleotide sequence: TGTGCCAGCAGCTTCGATCGGGGGGCTTCCCGCGGGGAGCTGTTTTTT.

V and J are TRBV28 and TRBJ1-1; D gene uncertain. The CDR3 sequence is 13 residues long. Germline V lookup: CDR1 MDHEN, CDR2 SYDVKM. V lost 7 bases and J lost 5, with 14 bases in between. CDR3 loop: CASTHGGTTEAFF. The CDR3 DNA sequence: TGTGCCAGCACCCACGGAGGTACGACTGAAGCTTTCTTT.

In its sample, this clone was seen a few times. The chain links TRBV6-5 to TRBJ2-2, with 8 bases identical to TRBD1. Germline loops: CDR1 MNHEY, CDR2 SVGAGI. CDR3 length equals 14 residues. The V segment lost 6 bases and the J segment 6 bases; nucleotides outside the gene matches: 6. The CDR3 loop reads CASSSRGPPGELFF. For the CDR3, the DNA is TGTGCCAGCAGCTCCAGGGGGCCCCCCGGGGAGCTGTTTTTT.

This sequence joins TRBV5-1 and TRBJ2-5, with D tentatively TRBD1 (6 bases). Germline assignment: CDR1 SGHRS and CDR2 YFSETQ. The CDR3 runs to 17 residues. Trimming left V 2 bases short and J 5 bases short, with 22 bases between. CDR3 loop: CASSFHDRLTPMETQYF. In DNA, the CDR3 is TGCGCCAGCAGCTTTCATGACAGGCTAACCCCTATGGAGACCCAGTACTTC.

The chain recombines TRBV28 with TRBJ2-3; D may be TRBD1 (6 bases). The CDR3 runs to 14 residues. V was pared by 5 bases and J by 6 bases, with 15 bases between. Germline V gives CDR1 MDHEN, CDR2 SYDVKM. Here the CDR3 DNA reads TGTGCCAGCAGTCGCGGACAGTCGGTGGATACGCAGTATTTT. Amino acid sequence: CASSRGQSVDTQYF.

The chain joins TRBV4-1 to TRBJ2-4; D gene uncertain. Germline CDR1 and CDR2: MGHRA and YSYEKL. The CDR3 runs 14 residues. The V gene lost 3 bases and the J gene lost 3 bases, with 9 bases spanning the gap. CDR3 region: CASSQRQDKNIQYF. Written as DNA, the CDR3 is TGCGCCAGCAGCCAGCGTCAGGACAAAAACATTCAGTACTTC.

In regard to this clone: Other DNA sequences in the sample encode the same CDR3. This chain links TRBV18 with TRBJ1-1; D is unresolved. Between the trimmed V and J ends, which lost 2 bases and 1 base, there was a span of 5 bases. Germline CDR1 KGHSH, CDR2 LQKENI. The CDR3 contains 13 residues. This CDR3 is CASSPGRNTEAFF. The CDR3 DNA is TGTGCCAGCTCACCAGGGCGGAACACTGAAGCTTTCTTT.

The genes are TRBV4-1 and TRBJ2-1, with 7 positions matching TRBD1. In germline, CDR1 is MGHRA, CDR2 YSYEKL. Trimming cost V 0 bases and J 8 bases; bases outside gene matches: 10. The CDR3 is made up of 16 amino acids. The chain's CDR3 is CASSQDWQGVGDEQFF. CDR3 nucleotide sequence: TGCGCCAGCAGCCAAGATTGGCAGGGGGTTGGGGATGAGCAGTTCTTC.

The chain couples TRBV19 to TRBJ2-3; 13 bases are shared with TRBD2. J lost 4 bases, V lost 7 bases, and 8 bases had no gene match. CDR1 and CDR2 from the germline V gene are LNHDA and SQIVND (reference sequence). This CDR3 is built from 16 residues. The CDR3 DNA follows: TGTGCCAGTACCCGGACTAGCGGGAGTACAGCAGATACGCAGTATTTT. This sequence encodes CASTRTSGSTADTQYF.

The chain employs TRBV7-6 and TRBJ2-7; 8 bases are a match to TRBD2. V was pared by 1 base and J by 2 bases, with 1 base of the junction left unmatched. The CDR3 extends over 14 amino acids. Germline CDR1 SGHVS, CDR2 FNYEAQ. In nucleotides, the CDR3 is TGTGCCAGCAGCTTAGGCGGGGGGACCTACGAGCAGTACTTC. It encodes CASSLGGGTYEQYF.

The chain has TRBV11-1 and TRBJ1-6; D is undetermined. V was cut by 0 bases and J by 12 bases, with 9 bases left in between. CDR1 and CDR2 from the germline V gene are SGHAT and FQDESV (reference sequence). The CDR3 is 13 residues long. CDR3 sequence: CASSLASRGPLHF. The CDR3 coding sequence is TGTGCCAGCAGCTTAGCGTCGCGGGGACCCCTCCACTTT.

The chain links TRBV2 to TRBJ2-7; TRBD2 matches 11 bases. Trimming cost V 8 bases and J 4 bases; bases outside gene matches: 4. Germline V gene sequence: CDR1 SNHLY, CDR2 FYNNEI. This CDR3 has 13 amino acids. This CDR3 is CASLAGGSYEQYF. The CDR3 DNA reads as TGTGCCAGCCTAGCGGGGGGTTCTTACGAGCAGTACTTC.

The chain links TRBV19 to TRBJ2-7, with 7 bases fitting TRBD1. The CDR3 is 16 amino acids. V dropped 6 bases and J dropped 0; count of bases not matched to a gene: 11. CDR1 is LNHDA and CDR2 is SQIVND in the germline V gene (reference sequence). CDR3 loop: CASSQRQGEISYEQYF. The DNA of the CDR3 is TGTGCCAGTAGCCAACGACAGGGCGAAATCTCCTACGAGCAGTACTTC.

The V call is TRBV6-6, the J call TRBJ1-1; tentatively, D is TRBD1 (5 bases). Germline V gene data show CDR1 as MNHNY and CDR2 as SVGAGI (reference sequence). The V gene lost 7 bases and the J gene lost 3 bases, with 9 bases spanning the gap. The CDR3 covers 12 residues. The CDR3 bases are TGTGCCAGCACCGGGGGATACACTGAAGCTTTCTTT. Translating it yields CASTGGYTEAFF.

This clone appeared once. This chain links TRBV19 with TRBJ1-5; D is perhaps TRBD1 (5 bases). This CDR3 contains 14 residues. V lost 3 bases and J lost 4, with 10 bases in between. CDR1 is LNHDA and CDR2 is SQIVND in the germline V gene (reference sequence). The CDR3 sequence: CASSIITGNQPQHF. The CDR3, as DNA: TGTGCCAGTAGTATCATAACAGGTAATCAGCCCCAGCATTTT.

A note on this clone: In the same sample, other DNA sequences code for this CDR3. V and J are TRBV27 and TRBJ1-1, with D perhaps matching TRBD1 (6 bases). The CDR3 loop spans 14 amino acids. Germline assignment: CDR1 MNHEY and CDR2 SMNVEV (reference sequence). The V end lost 8 bases, the J end lost 1 base, and 14 bases lay between the germline ends. CDR3 nucleotide sequence: TGTGCCAGCTCTAGAGGGGGACCGAACACTGAAGCTTTCTTT. Its translation: CASSRGGPNTEAFF.

The chain couples TRBV14 to TRBJ2-2, with 11 bases fitting TRBD2. Germline V gene lookup returns CDR1 SGHDN and CDR2 FVKESK. V shed 3 bases, J shed 7 bases, and the junction held 7 bases outside the gene matches. The CDR3 totals 16 residues. The CDR3 spells CASSQRTSGSSGELFF. As DNA, the CDR3 is TGTGCCAGCAGCCAGAGAACTAGCGGGAGCAGCGGGGAGCTGTTTTTT.

The V call is TRBV6-5, the J call TRBJ2-7; 7 bases align to TRBD2. J lost 0 bases, V lost 5 bases, and 4 bases had no gene match. The CDR3 loop spans 14 amino acids. Germline assignment: CDR1 MNHEY and CDR2 SVGAGI. The CDR3 is CASSRDYGSYEQYF. The CDR3 nucleotides read TGTGCCAGCAGTCGGGACTATGGCTCCTACGAGCAGTACTTC.

This chain links TRBV5-4 with TRBJ2-1; 10 nucleotides agree with TRBD2. The CDR3 is 15 residues long. Germline CDR1 and CDR2: SGHNT and YYREEE (reference sequence). Losses at the gene ends were 0 bases for V and 8 bases for J; bases not matched to a gene: 5. CDR3 DNA sequence: TGTGCCAGCAGCTTGGAATCTAGCGGGAGTGATGAGCAGTTCTTC. This sequence encodes CASSLESSGSDEQFF. The variable domain in full, completed from reference TRBV5-4 and TRBJ2-1, reads ETGVTQSPTHLIKTRGQQVTLRCSSQSGHNTVSWYQQALGQGPQFIFQYYREEENGRGNFPPRFSGLQFPNYSSELNVNALELDDSALYLCASSLESSGSDEQFFGPGTRLTVL.

The chain combines TRBV5-1 with TRBJ2-1, with D possibly matching TRBD2 (6 bases). The CDR3 loop spans 15 amino acids. Between the trimmed V and J ends, which lost 0 bases and 8 bases, there was a span of 15 bases. CDR1 and CDR2 from the germline V gene are SGHRS and YFSETQ. CDR3 in DNA: TGCGCCAGCAGCTTGGAAGGGATGACTAGGGATGAGCAGTTCTTC. Encoded protein: CASSLEGMTRDEQFF.